The rows below give T cell receptor beta chains drawn from one sample of a study of PD-L1 blockade in urothelial cancer. The assay was immunoSEQ multiplex PCR, and TCRdb's table has in-frame clones only and misses some. This table holds approximately 100,000 clones, under 85% found once. Sequencing used PBMCs, obtained around atezolizumab (anti-PD-L1) treatment. The origin of the receptors is a man in his forties or fifties with urothelial cancer. Both conserved end residues are part of each CDR3. D genes are given only for firm matches. A clone size is listed for some rows: how often the clone was seen (once, few, many), or a class if it is expanded.

cdr3_nt: TGTGCCAGCAGTGACGCGTTAGCAGTAGCCAAAAACATTCAGTACTTC
cdr3_aa: CASSDALAVAKNIQYF
clone_size: -
v_call: TRBV2
j_call: TRBJ2-4
d_call: -

cdr3_nt: TGCGCCAGCAGCCAAGACGGGGACAGGGGGTCTGCACCCCTCCACTTT
cdr3_aa: CASSQDGDRGSAPLHF
clone_size: -
v_call: TRBV4-1
j_call: TRBJ1-6
d_call: TRBD1

cdr3_nt: TGTGCCAGCAGACCACAAACTGCAGGGATCTACGAGCAGTACTTC
cdr3_aa: CASRPQTAGIYEQYF
clone_size: -
v_call: TRBV11-2
j_call: TRBJ2-7
d_call: -

cdr3_nt: TGTGCCAGCAGCTCGCGGCAGGGGGCAGTTGGAGGCTATGGCTACACCTTC
cdr3_aa: CASSSRQGAVGGYGYTF
clone_size: -
v_call: TRBV5-8
j_call: TRBJ1-2
d_call: TRBD1

cdr3_nt: TGTGCCAGCAGCTTATTAGTCCCCGGCAGGGACTCAATTCAGTACTTC
cdr3_aa: CASSLLVPGRDSIQYF
clone_size: -
v_call: TRBV7-2
j_call: TRBJ2-4
d_call: -

cdr3_nt: TGTGCCAGCAGTTTGACCGGACAGCAAGAGACCCAGTACTTC
cdr3_aa: CASSLTGQQETQYF
clone_size: -
v_call: TRBV28
j_call: TRBJ2-5
d_call: -

cdr3_nt: TGTGCCAGCAGCGTTCGGGGAGGCATGCGGGATGGCTACACCTTC
cdr3_aa: CASSVRGGMRDGYTF
clone_size: -
v_call: TRBV7-3
j_call: TRBJ1-2
d_call: -

cdr3_nt: TGTGCCGGGGAACCAGCAGGGGTCCCGAGGGACTATGGCTACACCTTC
cdr3_aa: CAGEPAGVPRDYGYTF
clone_size: -
v_call: TRBV27
j_call: TRBJ1-2
d_call: -

cdr3_nt: TGTGCCAGCAGCTCTCTCTCCTACGAGCAGTACTTC
cdr3_aa: CASSSLSYEQYF
clone_size: -
v_call: TRBV11-2
j_call: TRBJ2-7
d_call: -

cdr3_nt: TGCAGCGTTGCTGGGGGGGCCGGGACTGAAGCTTTCTTT
cdr3_aa: CSVAGGAGTEAFF
clone_size: -
v_call: TRBV29-1
j_call: TRBJ1-1
d_call: -

cdr3_nt: TGTGCCATCAGTGCTAGCACAGATACGCAGTATTTT
cdr3_aa: CAISASTDTQYF
clone_size: -
v_call: TRBV10-3
j_call: TRBJ2-3
d_call: -

cdr3_nt: TGTGCCAGCAGTAAAGAACAGGGGGCGGGGGGCTACACCTTC
cdr3_aa: CASSKEQGAGGYTF
clone_size: -
v_call: TRBV27
j_call: TRBJ1-2
d_call: TRBD1

cdr3_nt: TGTGCCAGCAGTTTATATGGCGGGGGGCGTTACGAGCAGTACTTC
cdr3_aa: CASSLYGGGRYEQYF
clone_size: -
v_call: TRBV27
j_call: TRBJ2-7
d_call: TRBD2

cdr3_nt: TGTGCCAGCTCACCACGTTTCGGGGGGTCTAGCACAGATACGCAGTATTTT
cdr3_aa: CASSPRFGGSSTDTQYF
clone_size: few
v_call: TRBV18
j_call: TRBJ2-3
d_call: TRBD2

cdr3_nt: TGTGCCACCACAGATGCTGGGGGCGCTTCCTACGAGCAGTACTTC
cdr3_aa: CATTDAGGASYEQYF
clone_size: -
v_call: TRBV2
j_call: TRBJ2-7
d_call: -

cdr3_nt: TGTGCTAGCAGCCGACAGGGGACGGAGACCCAGTACTTC
cdr3_aa: CASSRQGTETQYF
clone_size: few
v_call: TRBV7-7
j_call: TRBJ2-5
d_call: TRBD1

cdr3_nt: TGTGCCAGCAAAAAGGGGGGGACGAACACCGGGGAGCTGTTTTTT
cdr3_aa: CASKKGGTNTGELFF
clone_size: -
v_call: TRBV2
j_call: TRBJ2-2
d_call: -

cdr3_nt: TGTGCCAGCACTTATCAGGGGGCTAATTCACCCCTCCACTTT
cdr3_aa: CASTYQGANSPLHF
clone_size: few
v_call: TRBV5-6
j_call: TRBJ1-6
d_call: TRBD1

cdr3_nt: TGTGCCAGCAGTTTCCGAATAGCGGGAGGGCCCGAGCAGTACTTC
cdr3_aa: CASSFRIAGGPEQYF
clone_size: -
v_call: TRBV6-6
j_call: TRBJ2-7
d_call: TRBD2

cdr3_nt: TGTGCCAGCAGCGTAGATCCGGGGGACGGAGATACGCAGTATTTT
cdr3_aa: CASSVDPGDGDTQYF
clone_size: -
v_call: TRBV9
j_call: TRBJ2-3
d_call: -

cdr3_nt: TGCGCCAGCAGCTTGATCCCCGGCGGTTCCTACGAGCAGTACTTC
cdr3_aa: CASSLIPGGSYEQYF
clone_size: -
v_call: TRBV5-1
j_call: TRBJ2-7
d_call: -

cdr3_nt: TGTGCCAGCAGCTTAGGCCCCGGTCACACTGAAGCTTTCTTT
cdr3_aa: CASSLGPGHTEAFF
clone_size: -
v_call: TRBV11-3
j_call: TRBJ1-1
d_call: -

cdr3_nt: TGTGCCAGCAGCTTGGGGAATAGGGGCTCCCTTTATTTT
cdr3_aa: CASSLGNRGSLYF
clone_size: -
v_call: TRBV7-8
j_call: TRBJ1-3
d_call: -

cdr3_nt: TGTGCCAGCAGTGTTAGAGGAAACACCATATATTTT
cdr3_aa: CASSVRGNTIYF
clone_size: -
v_call: TRBV28
j_call: TRBJ1-3
d_call: -

cdr3_nt: TGTGCCAGCAGGGGCCCTGGACTCTCTGGAAACACCATATATTTT
cdr3_aa: CASRGPGLSGNTIYF
clone_size: -
v_call: TRBV6-1
j_call: TRBJ1-3
d_call: -

cdr3_nt: TGTGCCAGTAGTACAGGGATAACAGATACGCAGTATTTT
cdr3_aa: CASSTGITDTQYF
clone_size: -
v_call: TRBV19
j_call: TRBJ2-3
d_call: -

cdr3_nt: TGTGCCAGCAGTTTATTTTCAGGGAAGAACACTGAAGCTTTCTTT
cdr3_aa: CASSLFSGKNTEAFF
clone_size: once
v_call: TRBV28
j_call: TRBJ1-1
d_call: -

cdr3_nt: TGTGCCAGCAGTCCGGACGGGAGGGCCTCAGATACGCAGTATTTT
cdr3_aa: CASSPDGRASDTQYF
clone_size: -
v_call: TRBV11-3
j_call: TRBJ2-3
d_call: TRBD2